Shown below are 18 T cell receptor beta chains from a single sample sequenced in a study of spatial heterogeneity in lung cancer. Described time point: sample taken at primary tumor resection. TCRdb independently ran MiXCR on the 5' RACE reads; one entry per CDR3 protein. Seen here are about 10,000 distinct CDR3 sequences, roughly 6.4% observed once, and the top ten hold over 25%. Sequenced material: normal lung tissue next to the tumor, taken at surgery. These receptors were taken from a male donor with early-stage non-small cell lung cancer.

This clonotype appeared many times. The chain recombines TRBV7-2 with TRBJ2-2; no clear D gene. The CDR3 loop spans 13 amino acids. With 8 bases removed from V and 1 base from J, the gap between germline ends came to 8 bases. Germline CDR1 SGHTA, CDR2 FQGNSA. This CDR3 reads CASRHGNTGELFF. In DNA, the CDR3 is TGTGCCAGCCGCCATGGGAACACCGGGGAGCTGTTTTTT.

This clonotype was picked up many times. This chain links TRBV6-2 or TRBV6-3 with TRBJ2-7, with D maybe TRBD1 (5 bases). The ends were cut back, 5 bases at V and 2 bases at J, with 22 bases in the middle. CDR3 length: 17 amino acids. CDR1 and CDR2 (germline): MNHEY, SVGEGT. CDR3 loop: CASSDGYRQTQPYEQYF. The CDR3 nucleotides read TGTGCCAGCAGTGACGGTTACCGACAGACACAGCCCTACGAGCAGTACTTC.

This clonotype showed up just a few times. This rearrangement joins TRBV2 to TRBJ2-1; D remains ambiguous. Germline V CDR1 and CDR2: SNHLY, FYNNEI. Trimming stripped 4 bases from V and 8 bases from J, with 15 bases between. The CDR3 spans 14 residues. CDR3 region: CASSVAFGSDEQFF. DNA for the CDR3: TGTGCCAGCAGTGTGGCATTTGGGTCGGATGAGCAGTTCTTC.

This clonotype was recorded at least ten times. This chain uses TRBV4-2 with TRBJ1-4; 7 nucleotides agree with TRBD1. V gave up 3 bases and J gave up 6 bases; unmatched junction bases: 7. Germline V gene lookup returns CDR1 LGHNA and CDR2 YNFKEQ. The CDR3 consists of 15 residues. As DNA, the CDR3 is TGTGCCAGCAGCCAGGGGGCAGGGGGGGATGAAAAACTGTTTTTT. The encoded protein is CASSQGAGGDEKLFF.

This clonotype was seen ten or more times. The CDR3 spells CASSLRDLYQPQHF. CDR3 nucleotides: TGTGCCAGTAGTCTCCGGGACCTTTATCAGCCCCAGCATTTT. The rearrangement joins TRBV19 to TRBJ1-5; D perhaps matches TRBD1 (5 bases). Trimming stripped 5 bases from V and 5 bases from J, with 13 bases between. This CDR3 has 14 amino acids. CDR1 is LNHDA and CDR2 is SQIVND in the germline V gene (reference sequence).

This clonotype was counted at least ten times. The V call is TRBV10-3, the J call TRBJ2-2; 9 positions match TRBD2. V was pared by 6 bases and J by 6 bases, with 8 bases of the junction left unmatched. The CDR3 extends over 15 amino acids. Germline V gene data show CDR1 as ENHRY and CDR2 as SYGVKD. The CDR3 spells CAIRDSGREAGELFF. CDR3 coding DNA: TGTGCCATCAGAGATAGCGGGAGAGAGGCCGGGGAGCTGTTTTTT.

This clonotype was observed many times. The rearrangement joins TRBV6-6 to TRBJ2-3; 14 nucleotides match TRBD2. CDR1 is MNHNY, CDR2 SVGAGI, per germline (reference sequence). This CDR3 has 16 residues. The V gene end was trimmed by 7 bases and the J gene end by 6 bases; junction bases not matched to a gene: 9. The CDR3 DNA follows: TGTGCCAGCACCAGACTAGCGGGGGGGCCGGGGGATACGCAGTATTTT. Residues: CASTRLAGGPGDTQYF.

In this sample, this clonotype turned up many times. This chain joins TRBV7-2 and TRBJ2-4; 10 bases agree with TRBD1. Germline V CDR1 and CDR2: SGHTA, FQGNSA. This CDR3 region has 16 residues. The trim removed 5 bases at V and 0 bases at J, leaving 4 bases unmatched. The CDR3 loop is CASSGDRGLAKNIQYF. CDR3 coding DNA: TGTGCCAGCAGCGGGGACAGGGGATTAGCCAAAAACATTCAGTACTTC.

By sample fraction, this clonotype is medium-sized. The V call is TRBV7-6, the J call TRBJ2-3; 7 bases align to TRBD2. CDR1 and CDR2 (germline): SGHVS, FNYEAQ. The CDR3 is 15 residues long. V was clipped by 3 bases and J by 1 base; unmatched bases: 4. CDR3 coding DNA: TGTGCCAGCAGCTTCTTGGCGGGGGGCACAGATACGCAGTATTTT. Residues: CASSFLAGGTDTQYF.

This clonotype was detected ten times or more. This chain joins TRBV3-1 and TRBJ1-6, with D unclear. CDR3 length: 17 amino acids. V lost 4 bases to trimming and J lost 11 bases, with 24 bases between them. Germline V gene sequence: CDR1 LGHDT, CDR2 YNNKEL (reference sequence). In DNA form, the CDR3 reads TGTGCCAGCAGCCCGAATCATGTGGGGTCGGCGGGAACACCCCTCCACTTT. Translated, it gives CASSPNHVGSAGTPLHF.

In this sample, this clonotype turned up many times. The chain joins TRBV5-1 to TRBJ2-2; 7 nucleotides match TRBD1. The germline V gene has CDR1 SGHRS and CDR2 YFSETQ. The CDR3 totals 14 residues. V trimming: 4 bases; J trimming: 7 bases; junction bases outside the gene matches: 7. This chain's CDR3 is CASSPDRVDGELFF. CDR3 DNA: TGCGCCAGCAGCCCCGACAGGGTGGACGGGGAGCTGTTTTTT.

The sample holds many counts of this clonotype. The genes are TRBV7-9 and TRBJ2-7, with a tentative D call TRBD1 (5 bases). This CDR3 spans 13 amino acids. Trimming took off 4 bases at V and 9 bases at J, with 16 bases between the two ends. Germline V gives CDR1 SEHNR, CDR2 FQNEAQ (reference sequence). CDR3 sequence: CASSSGGASGQYF. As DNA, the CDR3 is TGTGCCAGCAGCTCGGGTGGGGCCTCCGGGCAGTACTTC.

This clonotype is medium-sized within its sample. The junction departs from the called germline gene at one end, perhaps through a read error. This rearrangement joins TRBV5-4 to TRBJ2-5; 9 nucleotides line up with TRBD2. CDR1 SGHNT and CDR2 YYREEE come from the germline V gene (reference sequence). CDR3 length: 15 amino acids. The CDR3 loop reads CATSEGGGAVKTQYF. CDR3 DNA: TGTGCCACCAGCGAAGGCGGGGGGGCCGTGAAGACCCAGTACTTC.

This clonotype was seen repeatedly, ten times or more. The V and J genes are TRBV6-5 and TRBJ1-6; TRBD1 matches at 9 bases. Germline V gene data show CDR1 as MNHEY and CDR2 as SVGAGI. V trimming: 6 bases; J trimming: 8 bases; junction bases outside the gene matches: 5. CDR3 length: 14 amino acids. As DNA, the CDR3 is TGTGCCAGCAGACCCGGGACAGGGTATTCACCCCTCCACTTT. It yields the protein CASRPGTGYSPLHF.

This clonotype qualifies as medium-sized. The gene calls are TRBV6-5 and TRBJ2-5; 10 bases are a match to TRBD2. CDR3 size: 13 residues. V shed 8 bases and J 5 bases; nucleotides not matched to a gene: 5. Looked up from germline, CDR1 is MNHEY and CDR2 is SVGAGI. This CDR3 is CASGISGRETQYF. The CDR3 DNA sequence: TGTGCCAGCGGCATTAGCGGGAGGGAGACCCAGTACTTC.

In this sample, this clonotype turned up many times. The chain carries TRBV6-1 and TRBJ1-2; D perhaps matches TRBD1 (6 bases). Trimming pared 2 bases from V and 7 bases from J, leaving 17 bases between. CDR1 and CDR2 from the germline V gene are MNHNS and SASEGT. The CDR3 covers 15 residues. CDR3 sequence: CASSEWAGGRGGYTF. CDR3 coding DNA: TGTGCCAGCAGTGAATGGGCGGGTGGCAGGGGTGGCTACACCTTC.

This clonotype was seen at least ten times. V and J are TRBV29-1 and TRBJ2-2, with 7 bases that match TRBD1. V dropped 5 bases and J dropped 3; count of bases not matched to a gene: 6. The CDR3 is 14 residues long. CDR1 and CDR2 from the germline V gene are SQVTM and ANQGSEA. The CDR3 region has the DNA TGCAGCGTTAACCGGGACAGTTACACCGGGGAGCTGTTTTTT. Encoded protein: CSVNRDSYTGELFF.

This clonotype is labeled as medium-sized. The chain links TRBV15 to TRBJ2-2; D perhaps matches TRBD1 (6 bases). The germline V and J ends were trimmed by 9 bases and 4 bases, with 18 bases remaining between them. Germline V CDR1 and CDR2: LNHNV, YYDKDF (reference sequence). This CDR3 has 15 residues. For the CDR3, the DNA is TGTGCCACTATGGACAGTAGAATTTTCACCGGGGAGCTGTTTTTT. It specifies CATMDSRIFTGELFF.